What follows describes a single T cell receptor beta chain. The authors' processing: Amplification of reference gene primers provided the estimated nucleated cell counts. The method was immunoSEQ multiplex PCR; TCRdb's version includes in-frame clones alone and lacks a portion of them. That table is the source of V, J and clone size, and D and trimming were worked out from the DNA. The sample includes approximately 240,000 clones, 84% seen only once; the top ten take roughly 4%. This record belongs to a study of blood T cell repertoires in COVID-19. As for the study in general: Samples representing acute and convalescent COVID-19 were sourced from the United States, Italy and Spain. Nucleic acid was either cDNA or gDNA, and it came from T cells, B-cell-depleted T cells, or PBMCs.

This CDR3 spans 13 amino acids. V shed 4 bases and J shed 5 bases, with 8 bases lying between them. The germline V gene encodes CDR1 LNHDA and CDR2 SQIVND (reference sequence). This TCR derives from a man aged 50 to 60 with acute or convalescent COVID-19. The sample comprised peripheral blood. This chain connects TRBV19 to TRBJ2-2; no firm D call. The CDR3, as DNA: TGTGCCAGTAGTAGAGTCGCGACCGGGGAGCTGTTTTTT. The encoded protein is CASSRVATGELFF.